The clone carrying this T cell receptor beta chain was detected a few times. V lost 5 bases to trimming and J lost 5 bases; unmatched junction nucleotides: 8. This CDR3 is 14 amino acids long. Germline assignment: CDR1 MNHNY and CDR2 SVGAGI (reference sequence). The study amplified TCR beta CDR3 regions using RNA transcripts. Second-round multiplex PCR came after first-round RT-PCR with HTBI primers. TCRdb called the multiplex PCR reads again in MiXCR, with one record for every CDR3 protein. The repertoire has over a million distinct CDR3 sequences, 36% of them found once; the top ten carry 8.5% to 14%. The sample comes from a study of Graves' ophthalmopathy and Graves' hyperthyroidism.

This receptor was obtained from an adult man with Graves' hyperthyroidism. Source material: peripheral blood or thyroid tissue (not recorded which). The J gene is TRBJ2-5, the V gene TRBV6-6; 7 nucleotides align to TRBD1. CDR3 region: CASSDRVSWETQYF. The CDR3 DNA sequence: TGTGCCAGCAGTGACAGGGTTTCGTGGGAGACCCAGTACTTC.